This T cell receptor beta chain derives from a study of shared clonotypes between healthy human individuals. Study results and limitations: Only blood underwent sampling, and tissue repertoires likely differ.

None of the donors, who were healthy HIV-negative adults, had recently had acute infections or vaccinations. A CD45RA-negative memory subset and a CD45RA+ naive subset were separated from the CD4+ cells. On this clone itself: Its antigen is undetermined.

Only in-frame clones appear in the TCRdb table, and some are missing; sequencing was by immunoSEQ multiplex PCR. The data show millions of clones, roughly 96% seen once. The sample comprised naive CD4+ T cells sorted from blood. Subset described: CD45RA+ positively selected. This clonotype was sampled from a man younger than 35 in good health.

This CDR3 is CASSFGQEAEKLFF. The CDR3 DNA reads as TGTGCCAGCAGCTTTGGACAGGAGGCTGAAAAACTGTTTTTT. This chain uses TRBV5-4 with TRBJ1-4; 7 nucleotides agree with TRBD1. The CDR3 consists of 14 residues. V lost 2 bases and J lost 7; bases outside the gene matches: 5. Germline CDR1 and CDR2: SGHNT and YYREEE (reference sequence).